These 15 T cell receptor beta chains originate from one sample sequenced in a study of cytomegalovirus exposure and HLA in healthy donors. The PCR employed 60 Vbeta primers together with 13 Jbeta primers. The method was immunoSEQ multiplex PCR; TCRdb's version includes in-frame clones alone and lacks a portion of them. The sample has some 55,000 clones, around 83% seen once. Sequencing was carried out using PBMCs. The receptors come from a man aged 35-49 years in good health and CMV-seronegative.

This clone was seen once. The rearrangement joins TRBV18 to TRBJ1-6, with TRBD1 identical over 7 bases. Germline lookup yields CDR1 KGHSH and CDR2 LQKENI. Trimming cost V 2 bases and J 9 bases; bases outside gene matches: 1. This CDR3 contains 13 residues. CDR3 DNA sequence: TGTGCCAGCTCACCAAGACAGGGTTCACCCCTCCACTTT. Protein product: CASSPRQGSPLHF.

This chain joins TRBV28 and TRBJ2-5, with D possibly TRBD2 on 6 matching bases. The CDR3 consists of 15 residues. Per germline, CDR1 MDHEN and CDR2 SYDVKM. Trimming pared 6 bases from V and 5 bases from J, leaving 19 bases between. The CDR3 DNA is TGTGCCAGCAGCACCCTGGGACTGGGCGGGGAGACCCAGTACTTC. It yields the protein CASSTLGLGGETQYF.

The CDR3 loop reads CASSKGSGGRLNQPQHF. Here the CDR3 DNA reads TGTGCCAGCAGCAAGGGGTCAGGGGGTAGGTTGAATCAGCCCCAGCATTTT. This chain joins TRBV7-9 and TRBJ1-5; 7 bases fit TRBD1. The CDR3 totals 17 residues. Unmatched junction bases numbered 14, after V lost 5 bases and J lost 4 bases. Germline CDR1 reads SEHNR; CDR2 reads FQNEAQ (reference sequence).

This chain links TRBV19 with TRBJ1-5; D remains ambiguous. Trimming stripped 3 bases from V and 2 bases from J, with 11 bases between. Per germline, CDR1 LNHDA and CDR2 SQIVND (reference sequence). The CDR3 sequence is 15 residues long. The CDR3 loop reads CASSIKGGGNQPQHF. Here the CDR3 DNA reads TGTGCCAGTAGTATTAAGGGCGGGGGCAATCAGCCCCAGCATTTT.

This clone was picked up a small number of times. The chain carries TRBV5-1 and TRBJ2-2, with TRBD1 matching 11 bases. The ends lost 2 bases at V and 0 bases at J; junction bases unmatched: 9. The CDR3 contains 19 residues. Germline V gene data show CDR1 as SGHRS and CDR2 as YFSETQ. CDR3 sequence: CASSLPRTGGQTNTGELFF. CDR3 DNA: TGCGCCAGCAGCTTACCTCGGACAGGGGGCCAAACGAACACCGGGGAGCTGTTTTTT.

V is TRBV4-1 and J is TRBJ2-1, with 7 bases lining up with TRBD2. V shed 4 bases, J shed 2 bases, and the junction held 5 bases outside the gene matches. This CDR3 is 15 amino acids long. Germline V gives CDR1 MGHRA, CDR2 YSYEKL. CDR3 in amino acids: CASSPSGAPYNEQFF. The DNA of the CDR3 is TGCGCCAGCAGCCCCAGCGGGGCCCCCTACAATGAGCAGTTCTTC.

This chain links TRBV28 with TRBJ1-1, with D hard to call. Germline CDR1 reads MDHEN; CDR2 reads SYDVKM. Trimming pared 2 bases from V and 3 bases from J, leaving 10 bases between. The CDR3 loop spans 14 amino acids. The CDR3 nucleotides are TGTGCCAGCAGTTTACAGGCCCGCCACACTGAAGCTTTCTTT. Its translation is CASSLQARHTEAFF.

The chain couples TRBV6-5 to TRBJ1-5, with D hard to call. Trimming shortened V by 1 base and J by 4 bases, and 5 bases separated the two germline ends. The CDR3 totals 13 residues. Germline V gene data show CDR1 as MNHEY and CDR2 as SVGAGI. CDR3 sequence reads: CASSYYQNQPQHF. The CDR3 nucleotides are TGTGCCAGCAGTTACTATCAGAATCAGCCCCAGCATTTT.

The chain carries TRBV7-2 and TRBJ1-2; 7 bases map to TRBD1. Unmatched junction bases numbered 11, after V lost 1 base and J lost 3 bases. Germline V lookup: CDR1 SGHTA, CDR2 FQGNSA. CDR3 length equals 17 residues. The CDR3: CASSLGRTGIPYYGYTF. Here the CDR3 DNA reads TGTGCCAGCAGCTTAGGTCGGACAGGTATCCCCTACTATGGCTACACCTTC.

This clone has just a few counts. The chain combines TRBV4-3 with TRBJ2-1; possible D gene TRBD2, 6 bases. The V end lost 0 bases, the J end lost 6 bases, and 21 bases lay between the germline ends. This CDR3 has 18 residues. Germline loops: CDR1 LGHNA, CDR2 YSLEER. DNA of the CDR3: TGCGCCAGCAGCCAAGAGGTAAAGGAGGGGATCATTGTCAATGAGCAGTTCTTC. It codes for CASSQEVKEGIIVNEQFF.

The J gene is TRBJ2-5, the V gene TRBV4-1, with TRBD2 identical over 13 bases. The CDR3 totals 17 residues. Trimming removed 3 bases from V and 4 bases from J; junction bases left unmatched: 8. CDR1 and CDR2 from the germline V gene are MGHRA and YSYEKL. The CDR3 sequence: CASSHGGRTSGGETQYF. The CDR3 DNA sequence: TGCGCCAGCAGCCATGGGGGACGGACTAGCGGGGGAGAGACCCAGTACTTC.

The CDR3 nucleotides read TGTGCCAGCAGCTTAGCGGGCGGGACCTCTGGAAACACCATATATTTT. Its protein product is CASSLAGGTSGNTIYF. V is TRBV11-3 and J is TRBJ1-3; maybe TRBD1 (5 bases). The CDR3 is made up of 16 amino acids. The germline gives CDR1 SGHNT, CDR2 YENEEA. Trimming cost V 1 base and J 0 bases, with 10 bases left between them.

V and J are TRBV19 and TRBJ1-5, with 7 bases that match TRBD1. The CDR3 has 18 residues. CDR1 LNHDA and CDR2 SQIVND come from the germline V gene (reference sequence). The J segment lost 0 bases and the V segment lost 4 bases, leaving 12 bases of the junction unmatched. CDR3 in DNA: TGTGCCAGTAGTACTCGCCTTAAGACAGGGACTAGCAATCAGCCCCAGCATTTT. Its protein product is CASSTRLKTGTSNQPQHF.

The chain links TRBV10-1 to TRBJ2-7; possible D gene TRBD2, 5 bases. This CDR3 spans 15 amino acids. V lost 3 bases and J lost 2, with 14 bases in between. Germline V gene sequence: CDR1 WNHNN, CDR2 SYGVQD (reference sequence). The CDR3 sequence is CASSDQDSRPYEQYV. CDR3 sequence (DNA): TGCGCCAGCAGTGATCAGGACTCAAGACCCTACGAGCAGTACGTC.

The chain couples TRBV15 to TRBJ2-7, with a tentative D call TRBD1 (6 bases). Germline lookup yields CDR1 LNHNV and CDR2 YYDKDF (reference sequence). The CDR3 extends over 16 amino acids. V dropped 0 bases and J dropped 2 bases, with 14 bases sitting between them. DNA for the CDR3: TGTGCCACCAGCAGAGAGGCGCGAGGGGGTGCCTACGAGCAGTACGTC. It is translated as CATSREARGGAYEQYV.